The 2 T cell receptor beta chains in this list originate from one sample, sequenced in a study of T cell repertoires in cytomegalovirus infection. TCRdb used MiXCR to reprocess the reads, holding one entry per CDR3 protein. Here the sample spans about 100,000 distinct CDR3 sequences, 20% to 30% being singletons. Sequences were obtained from CD8+ T cells from PBMCs. The receptors were gathered from a human donor in good health (CMV status not recorded). Some clones in this sample may be carry-over from other donors' samples.

This clonotype has a count of ten or more. The V call is TRBV5-6, the J call TRBJ2-7; TRBD1 matches 9 bases. J was trimmed by 6 bases and V by 4 bases; bases with no gene match: 5. The germline CDR1 and CDR2 sequences are SGHDT and YYEEEE. The CDR3 is made up of 13 amino acids. CDR3: CASSPEDRGEQYF. CDR3 sequence (DNA): TGTGCCAGCAGCCCCGAGGACAGGGGCGAGCAGTACTTC.

This clonotype has at least ten counts. The chain combines TRBV7-2 with TRBJ2-5, with 7 bases lining up with TRBD2. V was pared by 4 bases and J by 3 bases, with 8 bases of the junction left unmatched. Germline V gene lookup returns CDR1 SGHTA and CDR2 FQGNSA. The CDR3 length is 15 residues. CDR3 coding DNA: TGTGCCAGCAGCTCTAGGACGGCGGGGGAAGAGACCCAGTACTTC. Its protein is CASSSRTAGEETQYF.